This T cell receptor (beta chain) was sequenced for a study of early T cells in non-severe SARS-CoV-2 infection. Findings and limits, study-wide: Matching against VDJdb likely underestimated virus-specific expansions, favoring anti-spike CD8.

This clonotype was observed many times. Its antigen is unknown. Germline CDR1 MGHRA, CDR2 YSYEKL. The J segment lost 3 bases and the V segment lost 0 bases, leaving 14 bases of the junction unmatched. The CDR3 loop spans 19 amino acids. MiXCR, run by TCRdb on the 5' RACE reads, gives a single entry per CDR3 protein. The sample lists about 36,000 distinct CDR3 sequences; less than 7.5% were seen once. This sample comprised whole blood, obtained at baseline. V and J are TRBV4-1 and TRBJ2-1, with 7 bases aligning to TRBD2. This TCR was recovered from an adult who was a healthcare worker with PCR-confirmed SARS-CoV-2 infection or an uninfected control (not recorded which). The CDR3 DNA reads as TGCGCCAGCAGCCAAGAGGGTGGGCGTGCGCGGGAGTTCTACAATGAGCAGTTCTTC. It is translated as CASSQEGGRAREFYNEQFF.